This is a list of T cell receptor beta chains from one sample in a study of CD8 T cells in Susac syndrome. TCRdb re-called the immunoSEQ multiplex PCR reads with MiXCR, one entry per CDR3 protein. The table includes some 120,000 distinct CDR3 sequences, more than 90% detected once. The sample was CD4+ T cells from PBMCs. All receptors come from a human donor in good health. The CDR3 runs from the conserved cysteine through the conserved F or W. The order of the fields is V gene, clone size, D gene, J gene, CDR3 length, CDR3 protein, CDR3 DNA. A D gene is named only where the DNA matches it firmly. Clone sizes are given selectively: once, few, many, or a class where the clone is expanded.

v_gene: TRBV2; abundance: once; d_gene: TRBD1; j_gene: TRBJ2-3; len: 16; CDR3aa: CASIGLTGESTDTQYF; CDR3nt: TGTGCCAGCATCGGGCTAACAGGGGAGAGCACAGATACGCAGTATTTT
v_gene: TRBV28; abundance: -; d_gene: -; j_gene: TRBJ1-1; len: 14; CDR3aa: CASTKRGLNTEAFF; CDR3nt: TGTGCCAGCACTAAACGGGGCCTGAACACTGAAGCTTTCTTT
v_gene: TRBV9; abundance: -; d_gene: -; j_gene: TRBJ2-1; len: 17; CDR3aa: CASSPPWTGSSYNEQFF; CDR3nt: TGTGCCAGCAGCCCACCTTGGACGGGGAGCTCCTACAATGAGCAGTTCTTC
v_gene: TRBV29-1; abundance: -; d_gene: TRBD1; j_gene: TRBJ1-1; len: 14; CDR3aa: CSVRVQGKNTEAFF; CDR3nt: TGCAGCGTTCGTGTACAGGGGAAGAACACTGAAGCTTTCTTT
v_gene: TRBV7-9; abundance: -; d_gene: TRBD2; j_gene: TRBJ2-5; len: 14; CDR3aa: CASSGRGPGETQYF; CDR3nt: TGTGCCAGCAGCGGGAGGGGTCCGGGAGAGACCCAGTACTTC
v_gene: TRBV5-1; abundance: -; d_gene: -; j_gene: TRBJ2-2; len: 17; CDR3aa: CASSLGHRNSNTGELFF; CDR3nt: TGCGCCAGCAGCTTGGGGCACAGGAACTCGAACACCGGGGAGCTGTTTTTT
v_gene: TRBV7-2; abundance: -; d_gene: -; j_gene: TRBJ2-7; len: 13; CDR3aa: CASSLKPVYEQYF; CDR3nt: TGTGCCAGCAGCTTAAAGCCAGTCTACGAGCAGTACTTC
v_gene: TRBV3-1; abundance: -; d_gene: -; j_gene: TRBJ1-2; len: 13; CDR3aa: CASSQTANYGYTF; CDR3nt: TGTGCCAGCAGCCAGACAGCTAACTATGGCTACACCTTC
v_gene: TRBV2; abundance: -; d_gene: -; j_gene: TRBJ1-4; len: 15; CDR3aa: CASREQGMVYEKLFF; CDR3nt: TGTGCCAGCAGGGAACAGGGAATGGTATATGAAAAACTGTTTTTT
v_gene: TRBV9; abundance: -; d_gene: -; j_gene: TRBJ1-3; len: 14; CDR3aa: CASSVGLSGNTIYF; CDR3nt: TGTGCCAGCAGCGTAGGCCTCTCTGGAAACACCATATATTTT
v_gene: TRBV3-1; abundance: -; d_gene: -; j_gene: TRBJ2-2; len: 13; CDR3aa: CASSQGVSGELFF; CDR3nt: TGTGCCAGCAGCCAAGGGGTTTCCGGGGAGCTGTTTTTT
v_gene: TRBV12-3/TRBV12-4; abundance: -; d_gene: TRBD2; j_gene: TRBJ2-7; len: 15; CDR3aa: CASSPRLAGNYEQYF; CDR3nt: TGTGCCAGCAGCCCCCGACTAGCGGGTAACTACGAGCAGTACTTC
v_gene: TRBV28; abundance: -; d_gene: TRBD1; j_gene: TRBJ1-2; len: 15; CDR3aa: CASSTAGQGLYGYTF; CDR3nt: TGTGCCAGCAGTACCGCCGGACAGGGGCTCTATGGCTACACCTTC
v_gene: TRBV27; abundance: once; d_gene: TRBD2; j_gene: TRBJ2-3; len: 16; CDR3aa: CASSLSGLAGGDTQYF; CDR3nt: TGTGCCAGCAGTTTATCAGGGCTAGCGGGAGGAGATACGCAGTATTTT
v_gene: TRBV7-9; abundance: -; d_gene: -; j_gene: TRBJ2-5; len: 16; CDR3aa: CASSLGLATYQETQYF; CDR3nt: TGTGCCAGCAGCCTGGGGTTAGCGACTTACCAAGAGACCCAGTACTTC
v_gene: TRBV29-1; abundance: -; d_gene: -; j_gene: TRBJ2-4; len: 14; CDR3aa: CSVAAGSDGNIQYF; CDR3nt: TGCAGCGTTGCGGCGGGGAGTGACGGAAACATTCAGTACTTC